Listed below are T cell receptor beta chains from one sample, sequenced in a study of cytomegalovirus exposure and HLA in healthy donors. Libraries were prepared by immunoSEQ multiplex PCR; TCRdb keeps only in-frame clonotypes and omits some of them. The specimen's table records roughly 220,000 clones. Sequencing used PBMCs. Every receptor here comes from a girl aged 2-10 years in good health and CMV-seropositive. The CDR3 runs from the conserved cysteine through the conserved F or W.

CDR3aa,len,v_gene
CSARDPDTQYF,11,TRBV20-1
CASSPESRSGLAKNIQYF,18,TRBV7-2
CASRPSGRVNEQFF,14,TRBV6-4
CASSRTGVNQPQHF,14,TRBV19
CSGSLAGGNEQFF,13,TRBV29-1
CASSQDRLSRVPTEAFF,17,TRBV14
CASSPAPTGPEQYF,14,TRBV5-4
CASSPGLAGQYEQFF,15,TRBV5-1
CASSPRGAPGQDGTEAFF,18,TRBV18
CASSLVVGESAFF,13,TRBV7-8
CASSYPGDSPLHF,13,TRBV28
CASSQTSGRVTNEQFF,16,TRBV7-9
CASSQDTGRGQYF,13,TRBV4-1
CASSYGQLEYEQYF,14,TRBV6-6
CASSVGADTEAFF,13,TRBV9
CASSLRGAEAFF,12,TRBV5-8
CASSFPRSNSYNEQFF,16,TRBV5-1
CASSSNSLAERGVNTEAFF,19,TRBV27
CSVLSGRPEGTRGDTQYF,18,TRBV29-1
CSQGGRDEQFF,11,TRBV29-1
CASSLSAGNTGELFF,15,TRBV28
CATSVLPGGDTEAFF,15,TRBV15
CASSTDPSGNTIYF,14,TRBV6-1
CASSETVQETQYF,13,TRBV25-1
CASSIWSTGGYGYTF,15,TRBV19
CASSTGQGAEAFF,13,TRBV5-1
CASSLVPAGWNEQFF,15,TRBV28
CASSPRGGGTSYEQYF,16,TRBV4-2
CASSQGSYEQYF,12,TRBV28
CASSQSSGSTDTQYF,15,TRBV5-6
CASRDPGTGNGYTF,14,TRBV6-1
CASSLTDNSPLHF,13,TRBV5-1
CASSPRAGAGGGNTIYF,17,TRBV7-2
CASSLGPLGTLIYQPQHF,18,TRBV5-1
CASSPPGLADEQFF,14,TRBV18
CASSSPGQPDYGYTF,15,TRBV5-1
CASSLERAGEGEQYF,15,TRBV7-8
CASRFVDREGTEAFF,15,TRBV5-1